Listed below are T cell receptor beta chains from one sample, sequenced in a study of cytomegalovirus exposure and HLA in healthy donors. Some clones are missing from TCRdb's copy, which holds only in-frame ones; the method was immunoSEQ multiplex PCR. The repertoire has about 82,000 clones, over 9% of them found once; the top ten carry around 26%. The sample comprised PBMCs. These receptors were collected from a man aged 60 to 75 in good health and CMV-seropositive. Each CDR3 is given with its conserved first and last residue. A D gene is named only where the DNA matches it firmly. Clone size is shown for a subset of rows, as once, few, many or a class of expanded clone.

TRBV27	TRBJ1-4	many	14	NA	TGTGCCACGGGGAGGGGAACGACTAATGAAAAACTGTTTTTT	CATGRGTTNEKLFF
TRBV10-3	TRBJ2-2	few	13	TRBD1	TGTGCCATCAGGGACAGGTACACCGGGGAGCTGTTTTTT	CAIRDRYTGELFF
TRBV30	TRBJ2-7	few	13	NA	TGTGCCTGGAGTGTCTGCGGGGACGTAGAGCAGTACTTC	CAWSVCGDVEQYF
TRBV19	TRBJ1-4	few	15	NA	TGTGCCAGTACCGATCCGGGGTTGTCTCTTGAAAAACTGTTTTTT	CASTDPGLSLEKLFF
TRBV19	TRBJ2-2	few	18	TRBD2	TGTGCCAGTAGTATACTGACTAGCGGGAGGGGCGACACCGGGGAGCTGTTTTTT	CASSILTSGRGDTGELFF
TRBV11-2	TRBJ2-6	few	18	NA	TGTGCCAGCAGCCCCTGGGGGGGCTCGATCTCTGGGGCCAACGTCCTGACTTTC	CASSPWGGSISGANVLTF
TRBV6-1	TRBJ2-7	few	16	NA	TGTGCCAGCAGTGATAGGCATCAGGGGTACTCCTACGAGCAGTACTTC	CASSDRHQGYSYEQYF
TRBV6-6	TRBJ1-3	NA	14	NA	TGTGCCAGCAGCCGCCGCGACTCTGGAAACACCATATATTTT	CASSRRDSGNTIYF
TRBV19	TRBJ2-2	NA	12	NA	TGTGCCACATATATGGGGGCGGGGGAGCTGTTTTTT	CATYMGAGELFF
TRBV15	TRBJ1-4	NA	13	NA	TGTGCCACCCGGGTTCTAACTAATGAAAAACTGTTTTTT	CATRVLTNEKLFF
TRBV5-1	TRBJ2-2	NA	14	TRBD2	TGCGCCAGCAGCTTAACTAGCGGGACCGGGGAGCTGTTTTTT	CASSLTSGTGELFF
TRBV7-2	TRBJ1-5	NA	14	NA	TGTGCCAGCAGCGGGGGAGGGGCCCTGCAGCCCCAGCATTTT	CASSGGGALQPQHF
TRBV27	TRBJ2-2	few	16	TRBD2	TGTGCCAGCAGGTCCCCCTTGCGGGAGGCCACCGGGGAGCTGTTTTTT	CASRSPLREATGELFF
TRBV6-1	TRBJ2-5	few	14	NA	TGTGCCAGCAGTGAACCTTATAATCTGGAGACCCAGTACTTC	CASSEPYNLETQYF
TRBV18	TRBJ2-1	NA	16	TRBD2	TGTGCCAGCTCACCACCGATACTAGCGGGGGGGAATGAGCAGTTCTTC	CASSPPILAGGNEQFF
TRBV28	TRBJ2-1	NA	14	TRBD2	TGTGCCAGCCTTCTTGGGGGAGCGGGGAATGAGCAGTTCTTC	CASLLGGAGNEQFF
TRBV7-9	TRBJ2-7	NA	14	NA	TGTGCCAGCAGCTCAGGGGCGGGCACCTACGAGCAGTACTTC	CASSSGAGTYEQYF
TRBV10-3	TRBJ1-1	few	14	NA	TGTGCCATCAGTGAGTCGACGCGATCAGGAGAAGCTTTCTTT	CAISESTRSGEAFF
TRBV6-1	TRBJ1-1	few	13	NA	TGTGCCAGCAGTGAAGGGACAGCGCTGGAAGCTTTCTTT	CASSEGTALEAFF
TRBV11-1	TRBJ1-1	NA	13	NA	TGTGCCAGCAGTTGGGGGCAAAACACTGAAGCTTTCTTT	CASSWGQNTEAFF
TRBV19	TRBJ2-7	few	15	TRBD1	TGTGCCAGTAGTTCAGAGGACAGGGCGATGGGAGAGCAGTACTTC	CASSSEDRAMGEQYF
TRBV19	TRBJ1-1	few	14	NA	TGTGCCAGTAGCACTGGACAGCTGAACACTGAAGCTTTCTTT	CASSTGQLNTEAFF
TRBV5-1	TRBJ2-2	few	17	TRBD2	TGCGCCAGCAGCCAAACCCCCCAGCGGGAGGGGGGCCGGGAGCTGTTTTTT	CASSQTPQREGGRELFF
TRBV2	TRBJ2-1	few	15	NA	TGTGCCAGCAGTGAATCCAGCGGCTCCTACAATGAGCAGTTCTTC	CASSESSGSYNEQFF
TRBV12-5	TRBJ2-5	NA	15	TRBD1	TGTGCTAGTGGTTTGCTCGGGACAGGGGTTGAGACCCAGTACTTC	CASGLLGTGVETQYF
TRBV5-5	TRBJ1-5	few	15	NA	TGTGCCAGCAGCTTGGGGTACGGTAGCAATCAGCCCCAGCATTTT	CASSLGYGSNQPQHF
TRBV5-6	TRBJ1-5	few	14	NA	TGTGCCAGCAGCTTGGGGGACTACAATCAGCCCCAGCATTTT	CASSLGDYNQPQHF
TRBV27	TRBJ2-7	NA	14	TRBD1	TGTGCCAGCAGTTTTGGGACAGGGGGTCGCGAGCAGTACTTC	CASSFGTGGREQYF
TRBV6-1	TRBJ1-1	NA	13	NA	TGTGCCAGCACTCCAAAGAGGGGGACTGAAGCTTTCTTT	CASTPKRGTEAFF
TRBV7-2	TRBJ2-7	few	14	TRBD2	TGTGCCAGCAGCCCGGGACTAGCGTTCGACGAGCAGTACTTC	CASSPGLAFDEQYF
TRBV7-9	TRBJ1-2	NA	15	TRBD1	TGTGCCAGCAGCCACACGACAGGGGAAGCCTATGGCTACACCTTC	CASSHTTGEAYGYTF
TRBV15	TRBJ1-2	NA	15	TRBD1	TGTGCCACACAAGCGGACAGGGGCGGATTCTATGGCTACACCTTC	CATQADRGGFYGYTF
TRBV6-6	TRBJ1-2	few	12	NA	TGTGCCAGCAACTACCCGGGTCAGGGCTACACCTTC	CASNYPGQGYTF
TRBV9	TRBJ1-2	few	14	NA	TGTGCCAGCAGCCCGCAGGGGCCCAACTATGGCTACACCTTC	CASSPQGPNYGYTF
TRBV5-8	TRBJ1-3	NA	15	NA	TGTGCCAGCGCCCGCCCCGGGGGTGGTGGAAACACCATATATTTT	CASARPGGGGNTIYF
TRBV4-1	TRBJ2-1	NA	16	TRBD2	TGCGCCAGCAGCCCATCCGGGACTAGCGTAAACAATGAGCAGTTCTTC	CASSPSGTSVNNEQFF
TRBV4-1	TRBJ1-5	few	16	TRBD1	TGCGCCAGCAGCCGGAGTTCGGGACAGGGGGCCCAGCCCCAGCATTTT	CASSRSSGQGAQPQHF
TRBV4-1	TRBJ2-3	few	15	TRBD2	TGCGCCAGCAGGGGACTAGCGGACCCCACAGATACGCAGTATTTT	CASRGLADPTDTQYF
TRBV4-1	TRBJ2-2	few	14	NA	TGCGCCAGCAGCCAAGATGGGGAGACCGGGGAGCTGTTTTTT	CASSQDGETGELFF
TRBV28	TRBJ2-7	NA	14	TRBD2	TGTGCCAGCAGTTTCTCTAGCGGTACCACCTGGCAGTACTTC	CASSFSSGTTWQYF
TRBV6-5	TRBJ2-1	NA	12	NA	TGTGCCAGCAGAGGAGGGTACAATGAGCAGTTCTTC	CASRGGYNEQFF
TRBV18	TRBJ1-6	NA	14	NA	TGTGCCAGCTCACCAGGGGGGGATAATTCACCCCTCCACTTT	CASSPGGDNSPLHF
TRBV9	TRBJ1-6	NA	14	TRBD1	TGTGCCAGCAGCGAGGGACAGATTGATTCACCCCTCCACTTT	CASSEGQIDSPLHF
TRBV11-2	TRBJ1-5	NA	14	NA	TGTGCCAGCAGCAAGGGCGGGGGCCATCAGCCCCAGCATTTT	CASSKGGGHQPQHF
TRBV27	TRBJ1-2	NA	14	NA	TGTGCCAGCACCCCGACACCGGGGGGCTATGGCTACACCTTC	CASTPTPGGYGYTF
TRBV18	TRBJ2-1	few	13	NA	TGTGCCAGCTCACCACCGGGCGGGGGCGCGCGCTTCTTC	CASSPPGGGARFF
TRBV6-5	TRBJ1-5	NA	12	NA	TGTGCCAGCAGTAACAGGGATCAGCCCCAGCATTTT	CASSNRDQPQHF
TRBV4-1	TRBJ1-5	few	15	NA	TGCGCCAGCAGCCAAGATAGGCAGGGCTATCAGCCCCAGCATTTT	CASSQDRQGYQPQHF
TRBV13	TRBJ2-7	NA	14	NA	TGTGCCAGTCACAATAGGGGGAGCTCCTACGAGCAGTACTTC	CASHNRGSSYEQYF
TRBV5-6	TRBJ2-1	NA	12	NA	TGTGCCAGCAGCCCACAGCGGAATGAGCAGTTCTTC	CASSPQRNEQFF
TRBV10-3	TRBJ1-1	few	13	NA	TGTGCCATCAATGGGGGGGGGAACACTGAAGCTTTCTTT	CAINGGGNTEAFF
TRBV6-1	TRBJ1-2	few	13	NA	TGTGCCAGCAGTGGGAGACAGTCCTATGGCTACACCTTC	CASSGRQSYGYTF
TRBV27	TRBJ1-1	few	13	NA	TGTGCCAGCAGTCCGTTATCGAACACTGAAGCTTTCTTT	CASSPLSNTEAFF
TRBV29-1	TRBJ1-1	few	14	TRBD1	TGCAGCGTTGCGACGGGACAGATGAACACTGAAGCTTTCTTT	CSVATGQMNTEAFF
TRBV10-1	TRBJ2-2	NA	14	TRBD2	TGCGCCAGCTCCACTAGCGGGGGGGCCGGGGAGCTGTTTTTT	CASSTSGGAGELFF
TRBV19	TRBJ1-1	NA	13	NA	TGTGCCAGTGCTTTACTAAGGGGCACTGAAGCTTTCTTT	CASALLRGTEAFF
TRBV7-3	TRBJ1-1	NA	13	NA	TGTGCCAGCAGCCGACAGGAGAACACTGAAGCTTTCTTT	CASSRQENTEAFF